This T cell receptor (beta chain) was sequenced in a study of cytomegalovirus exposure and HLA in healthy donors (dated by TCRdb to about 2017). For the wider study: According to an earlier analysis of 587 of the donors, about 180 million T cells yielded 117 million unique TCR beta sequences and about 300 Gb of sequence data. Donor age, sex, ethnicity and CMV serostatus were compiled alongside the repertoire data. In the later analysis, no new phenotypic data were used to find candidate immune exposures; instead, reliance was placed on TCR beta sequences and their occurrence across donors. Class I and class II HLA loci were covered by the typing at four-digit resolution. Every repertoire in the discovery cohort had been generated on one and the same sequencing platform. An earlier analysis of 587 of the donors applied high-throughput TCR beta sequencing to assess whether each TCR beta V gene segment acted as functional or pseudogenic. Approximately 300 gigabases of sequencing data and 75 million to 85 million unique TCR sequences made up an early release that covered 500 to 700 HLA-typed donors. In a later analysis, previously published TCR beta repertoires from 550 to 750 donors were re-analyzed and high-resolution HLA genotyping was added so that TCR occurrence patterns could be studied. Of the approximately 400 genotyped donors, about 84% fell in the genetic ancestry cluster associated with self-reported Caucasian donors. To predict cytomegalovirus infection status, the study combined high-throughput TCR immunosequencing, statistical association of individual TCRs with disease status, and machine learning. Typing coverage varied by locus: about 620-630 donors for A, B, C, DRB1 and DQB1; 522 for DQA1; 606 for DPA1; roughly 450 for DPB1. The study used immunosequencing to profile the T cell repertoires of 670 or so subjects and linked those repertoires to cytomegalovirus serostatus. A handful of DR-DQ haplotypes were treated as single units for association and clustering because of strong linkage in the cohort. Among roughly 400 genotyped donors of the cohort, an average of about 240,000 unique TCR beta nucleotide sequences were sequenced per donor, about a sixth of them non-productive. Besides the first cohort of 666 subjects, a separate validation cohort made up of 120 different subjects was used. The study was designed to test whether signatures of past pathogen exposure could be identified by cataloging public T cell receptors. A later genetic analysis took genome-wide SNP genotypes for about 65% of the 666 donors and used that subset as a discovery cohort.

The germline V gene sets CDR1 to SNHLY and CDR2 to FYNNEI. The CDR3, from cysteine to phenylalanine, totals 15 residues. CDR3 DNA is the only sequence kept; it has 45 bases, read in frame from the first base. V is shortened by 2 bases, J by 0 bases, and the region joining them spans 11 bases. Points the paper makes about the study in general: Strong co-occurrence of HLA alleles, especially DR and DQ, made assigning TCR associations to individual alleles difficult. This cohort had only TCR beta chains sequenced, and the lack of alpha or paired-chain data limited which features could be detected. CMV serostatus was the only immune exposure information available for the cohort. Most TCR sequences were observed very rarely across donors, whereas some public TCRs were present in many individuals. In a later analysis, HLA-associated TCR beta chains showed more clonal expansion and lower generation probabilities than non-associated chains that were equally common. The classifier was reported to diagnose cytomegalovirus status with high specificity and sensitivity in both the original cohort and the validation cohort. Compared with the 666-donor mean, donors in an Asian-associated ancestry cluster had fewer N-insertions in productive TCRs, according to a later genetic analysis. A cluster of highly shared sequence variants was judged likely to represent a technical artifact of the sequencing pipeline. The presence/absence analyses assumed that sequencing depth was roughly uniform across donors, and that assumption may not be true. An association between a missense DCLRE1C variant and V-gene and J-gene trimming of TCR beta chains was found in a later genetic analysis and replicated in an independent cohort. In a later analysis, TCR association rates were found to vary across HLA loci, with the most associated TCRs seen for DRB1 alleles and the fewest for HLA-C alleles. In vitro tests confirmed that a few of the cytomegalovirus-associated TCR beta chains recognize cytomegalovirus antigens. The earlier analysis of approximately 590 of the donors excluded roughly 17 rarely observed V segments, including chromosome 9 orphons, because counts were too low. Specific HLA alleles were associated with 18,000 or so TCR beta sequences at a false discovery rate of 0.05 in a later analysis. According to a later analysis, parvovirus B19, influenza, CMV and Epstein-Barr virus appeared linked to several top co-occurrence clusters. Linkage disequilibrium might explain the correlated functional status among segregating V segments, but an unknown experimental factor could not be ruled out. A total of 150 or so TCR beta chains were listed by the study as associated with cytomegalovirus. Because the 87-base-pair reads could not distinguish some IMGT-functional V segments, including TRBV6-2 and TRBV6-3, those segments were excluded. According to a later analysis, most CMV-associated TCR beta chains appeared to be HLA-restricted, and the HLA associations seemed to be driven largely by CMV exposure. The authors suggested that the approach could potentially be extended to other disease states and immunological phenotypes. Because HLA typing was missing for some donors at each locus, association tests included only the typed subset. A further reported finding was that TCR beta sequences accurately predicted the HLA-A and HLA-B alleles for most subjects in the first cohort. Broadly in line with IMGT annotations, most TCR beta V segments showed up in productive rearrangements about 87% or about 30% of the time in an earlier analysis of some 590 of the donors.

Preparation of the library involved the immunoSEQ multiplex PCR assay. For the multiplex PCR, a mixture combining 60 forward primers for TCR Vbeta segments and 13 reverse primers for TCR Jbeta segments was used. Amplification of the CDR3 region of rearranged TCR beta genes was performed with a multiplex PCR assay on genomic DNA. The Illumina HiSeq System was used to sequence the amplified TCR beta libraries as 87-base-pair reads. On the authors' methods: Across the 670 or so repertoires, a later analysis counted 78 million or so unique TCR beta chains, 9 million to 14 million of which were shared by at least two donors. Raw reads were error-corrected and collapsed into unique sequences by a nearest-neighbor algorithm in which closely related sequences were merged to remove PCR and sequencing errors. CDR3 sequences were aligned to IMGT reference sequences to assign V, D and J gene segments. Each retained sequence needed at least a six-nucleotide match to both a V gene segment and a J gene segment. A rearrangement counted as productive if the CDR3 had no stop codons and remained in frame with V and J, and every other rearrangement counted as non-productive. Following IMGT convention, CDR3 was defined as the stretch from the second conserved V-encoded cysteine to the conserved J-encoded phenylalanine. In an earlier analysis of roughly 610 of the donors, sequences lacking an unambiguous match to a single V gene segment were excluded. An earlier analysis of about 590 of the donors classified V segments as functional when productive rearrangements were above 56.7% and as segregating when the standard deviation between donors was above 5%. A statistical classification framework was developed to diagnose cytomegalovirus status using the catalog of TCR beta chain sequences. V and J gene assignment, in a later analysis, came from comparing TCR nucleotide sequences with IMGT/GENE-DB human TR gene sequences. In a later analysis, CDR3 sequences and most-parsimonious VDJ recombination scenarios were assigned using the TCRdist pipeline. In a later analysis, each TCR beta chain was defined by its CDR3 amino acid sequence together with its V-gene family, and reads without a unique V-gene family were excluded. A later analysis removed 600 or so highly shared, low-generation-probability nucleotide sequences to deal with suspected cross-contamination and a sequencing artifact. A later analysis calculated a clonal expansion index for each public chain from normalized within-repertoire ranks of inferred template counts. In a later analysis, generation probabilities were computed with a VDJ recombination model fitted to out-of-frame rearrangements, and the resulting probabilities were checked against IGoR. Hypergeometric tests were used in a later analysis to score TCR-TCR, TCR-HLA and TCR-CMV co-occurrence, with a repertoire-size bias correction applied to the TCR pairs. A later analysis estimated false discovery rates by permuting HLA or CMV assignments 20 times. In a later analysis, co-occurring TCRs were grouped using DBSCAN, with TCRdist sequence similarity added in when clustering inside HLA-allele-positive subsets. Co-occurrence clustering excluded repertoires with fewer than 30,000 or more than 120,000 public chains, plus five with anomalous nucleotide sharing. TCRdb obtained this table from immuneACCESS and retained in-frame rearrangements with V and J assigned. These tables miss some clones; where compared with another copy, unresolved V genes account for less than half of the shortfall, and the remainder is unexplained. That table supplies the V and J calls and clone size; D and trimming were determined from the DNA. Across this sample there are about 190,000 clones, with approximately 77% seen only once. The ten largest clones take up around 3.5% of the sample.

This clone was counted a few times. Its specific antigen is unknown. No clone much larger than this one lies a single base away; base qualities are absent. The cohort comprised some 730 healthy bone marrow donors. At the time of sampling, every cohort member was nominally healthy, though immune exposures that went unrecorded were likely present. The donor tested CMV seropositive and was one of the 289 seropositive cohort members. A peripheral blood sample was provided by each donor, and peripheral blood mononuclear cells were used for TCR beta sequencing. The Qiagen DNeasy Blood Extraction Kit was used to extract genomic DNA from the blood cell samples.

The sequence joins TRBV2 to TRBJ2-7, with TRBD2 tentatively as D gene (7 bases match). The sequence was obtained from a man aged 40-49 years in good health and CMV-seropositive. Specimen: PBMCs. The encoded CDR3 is CASSELGGASYEQYF. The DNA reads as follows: TGTGCCAGCAGTGAATTAGGGGGGGCCTCCTACGAGCAGTACTTC.